These 5 T cell receptor beta chains were all obtained from the same sample, sequenced in a study of CD8 T cells in Susac syndrome. Random-hexamer reverse transcription was applied to roughly 0.45 to 1 ug RNA. TCRdb reanalysed the immunoSEQ multiplex PCR reads using MiXCR and keeps one entry per CDR3 protein. The sample contains some 57,000 distinct CDR3 sequences, about 92% of which appear only once. Sequenced sample: CD8+ T cells from PBMCs. The receptors derive from a human donor in good health.

V gene TRBV15 combines with J gene TRBJ2-3; D remains unclear. Trimming took off 1 base at V and 4 bases at J, with 9 bases between the two ends. The germline V gene has CDR1 LNHNV and CDR2 YYDKDF (reference sequence). This CDR3 comprises 14 residues. This chain's CDR3 is CATSRVLSPDTQYF. The CDR3 bases are TGTGCCACCAGCAGAGTCCTTTCGCCAGATACGCAGTATTTT.

This clonotype came up a few times. The chain has TRBV14 and TRBJ2-7; D not resolved. Deletions cut 0 bases from V and 7 bases from J, with 13 bases between. The CDR3 consists of 14 residues. Germline V gives CDR1 SGHDN, CDR2 FVKESK. The CDR3 coding sequence is TGTGCCAGCAGCCAAGAGGGTTACGTCAGTGAGCAGTACTTC. Translated, it gives CASSQEGYVSEQYF.

This chain connects TRBV28 to TRBJ1-5, with TRBD1 as a possible D gene (5 bases). The V and J ends lost 6 bases and 2 bases respectively, with 14 bases between them. Germline V gene data show CDR1 as MDHEN and CDR2 as SYDVKM. The CDR3 extends over 15 amino acids. The CDR3 loop is CASSSGLGGNQPQHF. Here the CDR3 DNA reads TGTGCCAGCAGCTCGGGGCTCGGCGGCAATCAGCCCCAGCATTTT.

Of note for this clonotype: An end of the junction differs from the germline gene, which may be a read error. The J gene is TRBJ2-3, the V gene TRBV5-1; D is ambiguous. The CDR3 length is 15 residues. The germline V gene has CDR1 SGHRS and CDR2 YFSETQ. The CDR3 spells CTSSFGPSVTDTQYF. CDR3 DNA: TGCACCAGCAGCTTTGGCCCGAGCGTCACAGATACGCAGTATTTT.

V is TRBV5-1 and J is TRBJ1-2; 7 bases map to TRBD1. The V and J ends lost 3 bases and 6 bases, in that order; junction bases with no gene match: 2. The length of the CDR3 is 12 residues. CDR1 SGHRS and CDR2 YFSETQ come from the germline V gene. In DNA form, the CDR3 reads TGCGCCAGCAGCTCAACAGGGGATGGCTACACCTTC. Translating it yields CASSSTGDGYTF.